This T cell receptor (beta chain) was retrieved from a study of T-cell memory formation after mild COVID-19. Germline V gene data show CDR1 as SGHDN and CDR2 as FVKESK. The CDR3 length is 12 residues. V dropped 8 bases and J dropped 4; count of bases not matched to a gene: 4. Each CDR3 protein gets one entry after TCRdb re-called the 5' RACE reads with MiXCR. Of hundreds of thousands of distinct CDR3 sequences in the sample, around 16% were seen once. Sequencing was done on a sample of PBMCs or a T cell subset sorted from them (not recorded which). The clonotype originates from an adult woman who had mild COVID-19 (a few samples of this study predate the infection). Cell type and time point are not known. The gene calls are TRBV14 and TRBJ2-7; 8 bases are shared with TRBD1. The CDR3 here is CASGQGRYEQYF. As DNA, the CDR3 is TGTGCCAGCGGACAGGGACGATACGAGCAGTACTTC.